Listed below are T cell receptor beta chains from one sample, sequenced in a study of blood T cell repertoires in COVID-19. Clones were read by immunoSEQ multiplex PCR, and TCRdb kept only the in-frame ones, dropping some. The profile shows 250,000 to 350,000 clones, more than 85% of them singletons. The sequencing input was peripheral blood. The receptors shown here come from a woman in her twenties or thirties with COVID-19, enrolled during active disease. Both conserved end residues are part of each CDR3. A D gene is named only where the DNA matches it firmly. The size of a clone is reported for some rows only, either as once, few or many, or as a class for expanded clones.

v_call,j_call,d_call,clone_size,cdr3_nt,cdr3_aa
TRBV14,TRBJ1-6,NA,NA,TGTGCCAGCAGCCCGAACAGGAATTCACCCCTCCACTTT,CASSPNRNSPLHF
TRBV7-9,TRBJ2-5,NA,NA,TGTGCCAGCAGCTTAGCGGGGCAGGGGATCTTGCGGGAGACCCAGTACTTC,CASSLAGQGILRETQYF
TRBV7-2,TRBJ2-1,NA,NA,TGTGCCAGCAGTAAGGATCAGCGGCGTGAGCAGTTCTTC,CASSKDQRREQFF
TRBV15,TRBJ2-6,NA,NA,TGTGCCACCAGCAGAGGCGTTAACTCTGGGGCCAACGTCCTGACTTTC,CATSRGVNSGANVLTF
TRBV7-9,TRBJ1-1,NA,NA,TGTGCCAGCAGCTACCGAGAAGGGAGCGGTTTCTTT,CASSYREGSGFF
TRBV30,TRBJ1-6,NA,once,TGTGCCTGGAGCCCGGGGTCGAATTCACCCCTCCACTTT,CAWSPGSNSPLHF
TRBV7-9,TRBJ2-1,NA,NA,TGTGCCAGCAGCGGGGGGAGGATGTTCTTC,CASSGGRMFF
TRBV27,TRBJ1-5,TRBD1,NA,TGTGCCAGCAGTCTAGGACAGGGCGGCAATCAGCCCCAGCATTTT,CASSLGQGGNQPQHF
TRBV7-3,TRBJ2-5,NA,NA,TGTGCCAGCAGCTTAGAGGGTGGCTTAAAGACCCAGTACTTC,CASSLEGGLKTQYF
TRBV18,TRBJ2-3,TRBD2,NA,TGTGCCAGCTCCGGACGGGAGGGTGCGGATACGCAGTATTTT,CASSGREGADTQYF
TRBV7-4,TRBJ2-1,NA,NA,TGTGCCAGCAGCCCTGGCGGCAGGGGGGCAAATGGAGTACGGTACAATGAGCAGTTCTTC,CASSPGGRGANGVRYNEQFF
TRBV5-1,TRBJ2-3,TRBD2,NA,TGCGCCAGCAGACCGGGACTAGCGGTTAGCACAGATACGCAGTATTTT,CASRPGLAVSTDTQYF
TRBV9,TRBJ2-1,TRBD2,NA,TGTGCCAGCAGCGTAGTTGGTTTAAGTAGGGGACTAGCGGGAGGTAGCGATGAGCAGTTCTTC,CASSVVGLSRGLAGGSDEQFF
TRBV5-1,TRBJ1-3,TRBD1,NA,TGCGCCAGCAGCTCCCGACAGGGGGACGGAAACACCATATATTTT,CASSSRQGDGNTIYF
TRBV5-1,TRBJ2-3,TRBD2,NA,TGCGCCAGCAGCTTCCTAGCGGACACAGATACGCAGTATTTT,CASSFLADTDTQYF
TRBV28,TRBJ1-5,TRBD1,once,TGTGCCAGCAGTTCCGGGACAGGGTCCAATCAGCCCCAGCATTTT,CASSSGTGSNQPQHF
TRBV30,TRBJ2-2,TRBD1,NA,TGTGCCTGGAGTAGGGACAGTATTAACACCGGGGAGCTGTTTTTT,CAWSRDSINTGELFF
TRBV7-9,TRBJ1-5,TRBD1,NA,TGTGCCAGCAGCTTAGGGGACAGGGGAGGGGATCAGCCCCAGCATTTT,CASSLGDRGGDQPQHF
TRBV10-2,TRBJ2-7,NA,few,TGCGCCAGCAAGGGAGGCGGCTACGAGCAGTACTTC,CASKGGGYEQYF
TRBV27,TRBJ1-1,NA,NA,TGTGCCAGCAAGGGGCAGACGTCGAACACTGAAGCTTTCTTT,CASKGQTSNTEAFF
TRBV7-9,TRBJ2-7,NA,once,TGTGCCAGCAGCTTAAACTCAGGCTCCTACGAGCAGTACTTC,CASSLNSGSYEQYF
TRBV28,TRBJ1-5,NA,NA,TGTGCCAGCAGTCTGGACAGTAATCAGCCCCAGCATTTT,CASSLDSNQPQHF
TRBV2,TRBJ1-2,NA,NA,TGTGCCAGCAGTGAATCTCGTTCCTATGGCTACACCTTC,CASSESRSYGYTF
TRBV19,TRBJ2-1,TRBD2,NA,TGTGCCAGTACCCTGGGGCCTAGCGGGAGAATGGGTGAGCAGTTCTTC,CASTLGPSGRMGEQFF
TRBV9,TRBJ1-5,NA,NA,TGTGCCAGCAGCGTAACGGGGTACAATCAGCCCCAGCATTTT,CASSVTGYNQPQHF
TRBV27,TRBJ2-7,TRBD1,once,TGTGCCAGCAGTCCCGCCGGACAGGGCTACGAGCAGTACTTC,CASSPAGQGYEQYF
TRBV28,TRBJ2-2,TRBD1,NA,TGTGCCAGCAGTGAACCGGGACAGGGCTCCGGGGAGCTGTTTTTT,CASSEPGQGSGELFF
TRBV18,TRBJ1-2,TRBD1,NA,TGTGCCAGCTCACGTAGACAGGGGGCGGACTATGGCTACACCTTC,CASSRRQGADYGYTF
TRBV4-1,TRBJ1-4,NA,NA,TGCGCCAGCAGCCAAGATAACAGCAATGAAAAACTGTTTTTT,CASSQDNSNEKLFF
TRBV29-1,TRBJ2-3,TRBD2,NA,TGCAGCGCTGGCAGGGGCTCTAAAGCGGGAGGGATGTCTGGTACGCAGTATTTT,CSAGRGSKAGGMSGTQYF
TRBV7-9,TRBJ2-2,TRBD2,NA,TGTGCCAGCAGGCCATTAGCGGGAGTACTCGGGGAGCTGTTTTTT,CASRPLAGVLGELFF
TRBV30,TRBJ2-1,TRBD2,few,TGTGCCTGGAGTAAAACGGGACTATACAATGAGCAGTTCTTC,CAWSKTGLYNEQFF
TRBV19,TRBJ1-5,TRBD1,NA,TGTGCCAGTAGCGCCGGGACAGGGAGCAATCAGCCCCAGCATTTT,CASSAGTGSNQPQHF
TRBV6-5,TRBJ1-6,NA,NA,TGTGCCAGCAGGCAGGGATGGAATTCACCCCTCCACTTT,CASRQGWNSPLHF
TRBV4-1,TRBJ2-6,NA,NA,TGCGCCAGCAGCCAACCAGGGTCTGGGGCCAACGTCCTGACTTTC,CASSQPGSGANVLTF
TRBV5-1,TRBJ2-3,TRBD2,NA,TGCGCCAGCAGCCGCCTAGCGGGAAATACAGATACGCAGTATTTT,CASSRLAGNTDTQYF
TRBV11-2,TRBJ2-7,TRBD2,few,TGTGCCAGCAGCCGACTAAATAGCGGGACTTACGAGCAGTACTTC,CASSRLNSGTYEQYF
TRBV2,TRBJ1-1,NA,NA,TGTGCCAGCACAACAGGGAACACTGAAGCTTTCTTT,CASTTGNTEAFF
TRBV4-1,TRBJ1-2,TRBD1,NA,TGCGCCAGCAGCCCCACAGGGGGCGCGGGTGGCTACACCTTC,CASSPTGGAGGYTF
TRBV27,TRBJ2-1,TRBD2,NA,TGTGCCAGCAGGTTGGGACTAGCGGAGTTCTTC,CASRLGLAEFF
TRBV5-1,TRBJ2-1,TRBD2,NA,TGCGCCAGCAGCTTGGAGGGACTAGCGGGAGGGGAGCAGTTCTTC,CASSLEGLAGGEQFF
TRBV5-1,TRBJ1-2,NA,NA,TGCGCCAGCAGCTCTTGGGACGCGGGAAACTATGGCTACACCTTC,CASSSWDAGNYGYTF
TRBV4-1,TRBJ1-3,NA,NA,TGCGCCAGCAGCCAAGACAGACAGCCTGGAAACACCATATATTTT,CASSQDRQPGNTIYF
TRBV5-4,TRBJ2-3,TRBD2,NA,TGTGCCAGCAGCTTAAGGCTAGCGGCACGGCAGGGCACAGATACGCAGTATTTT,CASSLRLAARQGTDTQYF
TRBV5-1,TRBJ1-1,TRBD1,NA,TGCGCCAGCAGCCCTGGCTCCCAGGGGGAAAACACTGAAGCTTTCTTT,CASSPGSQGENTEAFF
TRBV28,TRBJ2-1,NA,few,TGTGCCAGCAGCCCAGGACTAACGGGTGAGCAGTTCTTC,CASSPGLTGEQFF
TRBV14,TRBJ2-5,TRBD1,many,TGTGCCAGCAGCCAAGAGGCGGTCGGACAGGAAGAGACCCAGTACTTC,CASSQEAVGQEETQYF
TRBV6-5,TRBJ1-5,NA,NA,TGTGCCAGCAGACCTCATGGGAGGGATCAGCCCCAGCATTTT,CASRPHGRDQPQHF
TRBV5-6,TRBJ2-7,TRBD1,NA,TGTGCCAGCATTCGGACAGGGGGCTACGAGCAGTACTTC,CASIRTGGYEQYF
TRBV6-1,TRBJ1-3,TRBD1,NA,TGTGCCAGCAGTGATATGAGGACAGGGATTGGAAACACCATATATTTT,CASSDMRTGIGNTIYF
TRBV5-4,TRBJ2-5,TRBD2,NA,TGTGCCAGCAGCCCGGGACTAGCGGGAGTCGGCGAGACCCAGTACTTC,CASSPGLAGVGETQYF
TRBV5-5,TRBJ1-1,NA,NA,TGTGCCAGCGTCGATCAGGTGAACACTGAAGCTTTCTTT,CASVDQVNTEAFF
TRBV19,TRBJ1-1,TRBD1,NA,TGTGCCAGTAGCGAAGGGGGCGGCACTGAAGCTTTCTTT,CASSEGGGTEAFF
TRBV23-1,TRBJ2-1,TRBD1,NA,TGCGCCAGCAGTCAAATCGCGTGTAACCGGGACAGCGATTACAATGAGCAGTTCTTC,CASSQIACNRDSDYNEQFF
TRBV6-5,TRBJ2-7,TRBD1,NA,TGTGCCAGCAGGGTGGACAGGGGTCGAACCTACGAGCAGTACTTC,CASRVDRGRTYEQYF
TRBV12-5,TRBJ1-1,NA,few,TGTGCTAGTGGTTCACAGGGACACTTGAACACTGAAGCTTTCTTT,CASGSQGHLNTEAFF
TRBV6-5,TRBJ2-7,TRBD1,once,TGTGCCAGCAGCCCCAGACAGGGGTGGAACGAGCAGTACTTC,CASSPRQGWNEQYF
TRBV6-4,TRBJ2-1,TRBD1,NA,TGTGCCAGCAGTGGGACAGGGGGCTTTGAGCAGTTCTTC,CASSGTGGFEQFF
TRBV7-7,TRBJ2-2,TRBD1,NA,TGTGCCAGCAGCTTCAATTTAGACAGGGGGCGAAACGGGGAGCTGTTTTTT,CASSFNLDRGRNGELFF
TRBV10-3,TRBJ2-2,NA,NA,TGTGCCATCAGACTTGGACTGAACGCGAACACCGGGGAGCTGTTTTTT,CAIRLGLNANTGELFF